These 15 T cell receptor beta chains were all obtained from the same sample, sequenced in a study of T cells in pancreatic ductal adenocarcinoma. TCRdb keeps only in-frame clones here, not all; method: immunoSEQ multiplex PCR. Seen here are 100,000 or so clones, about 96% observed once, and the top ten hold roughly 3.1%. Surgery without prior neoadjuvant therapy was the treatment of the selected pancreatic ductal adenocarcinoma patients. Specimen: PBMCs. The source is a human donor with pancreatic ductal adenocarcinoma.

The chain combines TRBV5-4 with TRBJ2-6; TRBD1 matches 9 bases. This CDR3 has 15 residues. The V segment lost 4 bases and the J segment 4 bases; nucleotides outside the gene matches: 3. The germline CDR1 and CDR2 sequences are SGHNT and YYREEE (reference sequence). The DNA for the CDR3 is TGTGCCAGCAGCAGGACAGGGGAAGGGGCCAACGTCCTGACTTTC. Residues: CASSRTGEGANVLTF.

The chain employs TRBV7-6 and TRBJ2-5, with 8 bases identical to TRBD1. Trimming took 0 bases from V and 5 from J; bases not matched to a gene: 17. The CDR3 extends over 19 amino acids. In germline, CDR1 is SGHVS, CDR2 FNYEAQ. CDR3 DNA sequence: TGTGCCAGCAGCTTAGCCGCCGGGGTACGGACAGGGCCCGGGGAGACCCAGTACTTC. The encoded protein is CASSLAAGVRTGPGETQYF.

CDR3 in amino acids: CASSLAQNYEQYF. Here the CDR3 DNA reads TGCGCCAGCAGCTTGGCACAAAACTACGAGCAGTACTTC. The genes are TRBV5-1 and TRBJ2-7; the D is unclear. Germline CDR1 and CDR2: SGHRS and YFSETQ. V lost 0 bases, J lost 3 bases, and 7 bases lay in between. The CDR3 contains 13 residues.

V and J are TRBV18 and TRBJ1-2; 7 bases are shared with TRBD1. Germline-derived CDR1 and CDR2 are KGHSH and LQKENI. The ends lost 5 bases at V and 4 bases at J; junction bases unmatched: 7. CDR3 length: 14 amino acids. In DNA, the CDR3 is TGTGCCAGCTCATCAAACCGGGACAGCTATGGCTACACCTTC. This sequence encodes CASSSNRDSYGYTF.

This clone was seen a handful of times. The chain has TRBV10-2 and TRBJ2-5; D is ambiguous. Germline CDR1 is WSHSY and CDR2 is SAAADI. Deletions cut 3 bases from V and 3 bases from J, with 8 bases between. There are 13 residues in the CDR3. CDR3 region: CASSDPGKETQYF. CDR3 nucleotides: TGCGCCAGCAGTGATCCCGGTAAAGAGACCCAGTACTTC.

This clone was recorded once. The chain carries TRBV10-2 and TRBJ1-5, with 9 bases that match TRBD1. J gave up 2 bases and V 5 bases, and 4 bases lay outside the gene matches. The V gene's germline CDR1 is WSHSY and CDR2 SAAADI. CDR3 size: 15 residues. The CDR3 region has the DNA TGCGCCAGCAGTTGGGACAGGGTGGGCAATCAGCCCCAGCATTTT. It is translated as CASSWDRVGNQPQHF.

V gene TRBV28 combines with J gene TRBJ2-2; 11 bases align to TRBD2. This CDR3 is 17 amino acids long. Germline CDR1 MDHEN, CDR2 SYDVKM. Trimming cost V 1 base and J 4 bases; bases outside gene matches: 5. Written as DNA, the CDR3 is TGTGCCAGCAGTTTATTCGGACTAGCGGGCATCACCGGGGAGCTGTTTTTT. Residues: CASSLFGLAGITGELFF.

The chain employs TRBV7-2 and TRBJ2-7; maybe TRBD2 (7 bases). CDR1 is SGHTA and CDR2 is FQGNSA in the germline V gene. This CDR3 contains 15 residues. Trimming pared 5 bases from V and 0 bases from J, leaving 14 bases between. CDR3 coding DNA: TGTGCCAGCAGCCCGGGGGGCGGGAGCTCCTACGAGCAGTACTTC. This encodes CASSPGGGSSYEQYF.

The rearrangement uses TRBV29-1 and TRBJ2-7, with 9 positions matching TRBD1. The V segment lost 6 bases and the J segment 6 bases; nucleotides outside the gene matches: 6. The CDR3 runs to 12 residues. CDR1 SQVTM and CDR2 ANQGSEA come from the germline V gene. This CDR3 is CSVGQGLGEQYF. Here the CDR3 DNA reads TGCAGCGTGGGACAGGGTTTGGGCGAGCAGTACTTC.

V and J are TRBV27 and TRBJ2-5, with 7 bases matching TRBD2. The J call is uncertain, as TRBJ2-7 better fits the DNA end. The germline V gene encodes CDR1 MNHEY and CDR2 SMNVEV (reference sequence). CDR3 length equals 14 residues. The CDR3 DNA sequence: TGTGCCAGCCGACCGGGACTATCCTCCTACGAGCAGTACTTC. This gives the protein CASRPGLSSYEQYF.

The V gene is TRBV10-3, the J gene TRBJ2-7, with TRBD2 matching over 9 bases. CDR3 size: 14 residues. Losses at the gene ends were 10 bases for V and 2 bases for J; bases not matched to a gene: 9. The V gene's germline CDR1 is ENHRY and CDR2 SYGVKD. The CDR3 reads CATDSSGGPYEQYF. CDR3 in DNA: TGTGCCACAGATAGTAGCGGGGGACCCTACGAGCAGTACTTC.

This chain links TRBV27 with TRBJ2-3; tentative D call: TRBD1 (6 bases). The CDR3 is 13 residues long. V lost 4 bases and J 6 bases, leaving 11 bases between the germline ends. The V gene's germline CDR1 is MNHEY and CDR2 SMNVEV (reference sequence). Here the CDR3 DNA reads TGTGCCAGCAGTTGGACAGTGGGGGATACGCAGTATTTT. Translation gives CASSWTVGDTQYF.

Only a few counts were recorded for this clone. The chain has TRBV9 and TRBJ2-2, with D possibly being TRBD2 (5 bases). The germline gives CDR1 SGDLS, CDR2 YYNGEE. There are 14 residues in the CDR3. V was clipped by 1 base and J by 9 bases, with 13 bases between them. DNA for the CDR3: TGTGCCAGCAGCGTATCGTCGGGGTTCCGGGAGCTGTTTTTT. Translating gives CASSVSSGFRELFF.

This clone has a single count. The chain recombines TRBV30 with TRBJ1-4; perhaps TRBD1 as D (5 bases). Trimming pared 3 bases from V and 3 bases from J, leaving 23 bases between. Looked up from germline, CDR1 is GTSNPN and CDR2 is SVGIG (reference sequence). This CDR3 is 18 amino acids long. The CDR3 sequence: CAWSVRRGVGASNEKLFF. CDR3 DNA: TGTGCCTGGAGCGTACGACGGGGGGTTGGTGCGTCTAATGAAAAACTGTTTTTT.

This chain joins TRBV5-1 and TRBJ1-1; 10 positions match TRBD1. J was trimmed by 8 bases and V by 4 bases; bases with no gene match: 8. Germline-derived CDR1 and CDR2 are SGHRS and YFSETQ. The CDR3 loop spans 14 amino acids. DNA for the CDR3: TGCGCCAGCAGCGGGGGGACAGGGGAGGGGGAAGCTTTCTTT. Its translation is CASSGGTGEGEAFF. The full variable domain, its missing parts supplied by reference TRBV5-1 and TRBJ1-1, is KAGVTQTPRYLIKTRGQQVTLSCSPISGHRSVSWYQQTPGQGLQFLFEYFSETQRNKGNFPGRFSGRQFSNSRSEMNVSTLELGDSALYLCASSGGTGEGEAFFGQGTRLTVV.